Below, 15 T cell receptor beta chains from the same sample are listed, as sequenced in a study of T cell changes during pregnancy in multiple sclerosis. Only in-frame clones appear in the TCRdb table, and some are missing; sequencing was by immunoSEQ multiplex PCR. The sample has approximately 74,000 clones; approximately 92% are singletons. This specimen consisted of peripheral blood, obtained before pregnancy. The source is a female donor with multiple sclerosis, enrolled in a pregnancy study.

The gene calls are TRBV4-3 and TRBJ2-7, with D uncertain. V lost 0 bases and J lost 6, with 9 bases in between. Germline V gene data show CDR1 as LGHNA and CDR2 as YSLEER. The CDR3 runs to 13 residues. CDR3 sequence: CASSQDYRSEQYF. The CDR3 nucleotides read TGCGCCAGCAGCCAAGATTACCGGAGCGAGCAGTACTTC.

The chain employs TRBV7-9 and TRBJ2-5; TRBD2 is a possible D gene (6 bases). The V gene's germline CDR1 is SEHNR and CDR2 FQNEAQ (reference sequence). The CDR3 sequence is 16 residues long. Trimming removed 2 bases at V and 2 bases at J, with 15 bases between. The CDR3 nucleotides are TGTGCCAGCAGCTTATCTGGAGGGGCGGGGCAAGAGACCCAGTACTTC. Translation: CASSLSGGAGQETQYF. Full variable domain (outside the CDR3, taken from reference TRBV7-9 and TRBJ2-5): DTGVSQNPRHKITKRGQNVTFRCDPISEHNRLYWYRQTLGQGPEFLTYFQNEAQLEKSRLLSDRFSAERPKGSFSTLEIQRTEQGDSAMYLCASSLSGGAGQETQYFGPGTRLLVL.

The chain links TRBV7-2 to TRBJ2-2, with D perhaps TRBD2 (6 bases). CDR1 and CDR2 (germline): SGHTA, FQGNSA. V gave up 2 bases and J gave up 4 bases, with 11 bases separating them. The CDR3 spans 15 residues. The CDR3 coding sequence is TGTGCCAGCAGCTTAATGAGCGGGTCCACCGGGGAGCTGTTTTTT. Encoded protein: CASSLMSGSTGELFF.

V is TRBV5-8 and J is TRBJ2-7, with D perhaps matching TRBD2 (6 bases). V lost 4 bases, J lost 1 base, and 15 bases lay in between. Germline values: CDR1 SGHTS, CDR2 YDEGEE. The CDR3 sequence is 15 residues long. For the CDR3, the DNA is TGTGCCAGCAGCCCCCGGGACTGGGATTCCTACGAGCAGTACTTC. Residues: CASSPRDWDSYEQYF.

The V gene is TRBV6-6, the J gene TRBJ2-5, with a possible D match to TRBD2 (5 bases). V lost 5 bases and J lost 0, with 10 bases in between. The germline CDR1 and CDR2 sequences are MNHNY and SVGAGI (reference sequence). The CDR3 loop spans 14 amino acids. As DNA, the CDR3 is TGTGCCAGCAGTGTCCCGGGATACCAAGAGACCCAGTACTTC. Residues: CASSVPGYQETQYF.

CDR3 coding DNA: TGTGCCAGCAGTCCTCTGGGAGGGCGTACGAAAGGCTACACCTTC. Translating gives CASSPLGGRTKGYTF. V is TRBV27 and J is TRBJ1-2, with D uncertain. V lost 5 bases to trimming and J lost 8 bases, with 21 bases between them. The CDR3 loop spans 15 amino acids. Per the germline V gene, CDR1 is MNHEY and CDR2 is SMNVEV (reference sequence).

The chain has TRBV2 and TRBJ1-4; TRBD1 aligns across 10 bases. V shed 4 bases and J 10 bases; nucleotides not matched to a gene: 9. Germline-derived CDR1 and CDR2 are SNHLY and FYNNEI. The CDR3 runs 15 residues. CDR3 bases: TGTGCCAGCAGTGGGCGACAGGGGGCTTTGGGAAAACTGTTTTTT. This gives the protein CASSGRQGALGKLFF.

The chain joins TRBV6-1 to TRBJ2-5, with 10 positions matching TRBD2. After removal of 2 bases from V and 3 bases from J, the junction contained 3 bases not matched to a gene. The CDR3 extends over 15 amino acids. Germline V lookup: CDR1 MNHNS, CDR2 SASEGT. The CDR3 region has the DNA TGTGCCAGCAGTGAACGGCTAGCGGGAGAAGAGACCCAGTACTTC. Translating it yields CASSERLAGEETQYF.

The chain couples TRBV6-6 to TRBJ2-5, with 9 bases matching TRBD1. The tail of the sequence fits TRBJ2-7 better, so the J call may be wrong. This CDR3 spans 16 amino acids. In germline, CDR1 is MNHNY, CDR2 SVGAGI (reference sequence). The CDR3 DNA is TGTGCCAGCAGTTTAACAGGGGGCGCGCGCTCCTACGAGCAGTACTTC. Translated: CASSLTGGARSYEQYF.

J is TRBJ2-1 and V is TRBV6-1, with 9 bases identical to TRBD2. The ends lost 3 bases at V and 2 bases at J; junction bases unmatched: 2. This CDR3 is built from 15 residues. CDR1 MNHNS and CDR2 SASEGT come from the germline V gene. The CDR3 sequence is CASSDGLATYNEQFF. The CDR3 coding sequence is TGTGCCAGCAGTGACGGACTAGCGACCTACAATGAGCAGTTCTTC.

The chain joins TRBV6-5 to TRBJ2-4; maybe TRBD1 (5 bases). Germline CDR1 MNHEY, CDR2 SVGAGI. The CDR3 is made up of 16 amino acids. The V end lost 2 bases, the J end lost 1 base, and 12 bases lay between the germline ends. As DNA, the CDR3 is TGTGCCAGCAGTTACAATTCAGGGATGGCCAAAAACATTCAGTACTTC. Protein product: CASSYNSGMAKNIQYF.

The sample holds a few counts of this clone. The chain links TRBV5-1 to TRBJ2-7, with a possible D match to TRBD2 (5 bases). The CDR3 consists of 16 residues. Trimming stripped 0 bases from V and 0 bases from J, with 13 bases between. CDR1 and CDR2 (germline): SGHRS, YFSETQ. The CDR3 DNA reads as TGCGCCAGCAGCTTGGCCCGGACTGGAAGCTCCTACGAGCAGTACTTC. Its translation: CASSLARTGSSYEQYF.

J is TRBJ2-1 and V is TRBV2; 7 bases map to TRBD1. Germline V gene data show CDR1 as SNHLY and CDR2 as FYNNEI. The CDR3 consists of 11 residues. J lost 9 bases, V lost 8 bases, and 4 bases had no gene match. This CDR3 is CASGRGREQFF. In DNA, the CDR3 is TGTGCCAGCGGTAGGGGGCGTGAGCAGTTCTTC.

Only one count was recorded for this clone. This chain connects TRBV7-6 to TRBJ2-1; 13 bases map to TRBD2. This CDR3 region has 16 residues. Germline V lookup: CDR1 SGHVS, CDR2 FNYEAQ. After removal of 5 bases from V and 10 bases from J, the junction contained 11 bases not matched to a gene. The CDR3 sequence is CASSPQLAGGPREQFF. The CDR3 DNA reads TGTGCCAGCAGCCCCCAACTAGCGGGAGGGCCCAGGGAGCAGTTCTTC.

The V call is TRBV7-5, the J call TRBJ2-3; the D call TRBD2 from the table was never checked on the DNA. TRBV7-5 is labeled a pseudogene. CDR3 length: 18 residues. CDR3 amino acids: CARSPVGLAGSFADTQYF. The CDR3 DNA reads TGTGCCAGAAGCCCGGTGGGACTAGCGGGCTCGTTTGCAGATACGCAGTATTTT.